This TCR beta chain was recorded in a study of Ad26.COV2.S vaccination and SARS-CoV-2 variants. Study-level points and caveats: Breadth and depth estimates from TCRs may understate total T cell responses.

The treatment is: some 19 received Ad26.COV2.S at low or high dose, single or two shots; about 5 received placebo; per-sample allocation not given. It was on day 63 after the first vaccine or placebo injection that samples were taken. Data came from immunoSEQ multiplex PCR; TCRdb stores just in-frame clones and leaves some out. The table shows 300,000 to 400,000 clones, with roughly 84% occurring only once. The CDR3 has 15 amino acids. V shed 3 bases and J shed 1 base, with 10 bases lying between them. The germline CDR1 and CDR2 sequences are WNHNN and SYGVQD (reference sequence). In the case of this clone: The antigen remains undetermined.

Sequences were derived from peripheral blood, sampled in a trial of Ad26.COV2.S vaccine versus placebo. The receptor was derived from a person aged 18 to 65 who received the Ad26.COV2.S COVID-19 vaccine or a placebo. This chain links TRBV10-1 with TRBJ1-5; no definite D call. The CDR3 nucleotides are TGCGCCAGCAGTGATGTGGGTAAGAGCAATCAGCCCCAGCATTTT. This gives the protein CASSDVGKSNQPQHF.